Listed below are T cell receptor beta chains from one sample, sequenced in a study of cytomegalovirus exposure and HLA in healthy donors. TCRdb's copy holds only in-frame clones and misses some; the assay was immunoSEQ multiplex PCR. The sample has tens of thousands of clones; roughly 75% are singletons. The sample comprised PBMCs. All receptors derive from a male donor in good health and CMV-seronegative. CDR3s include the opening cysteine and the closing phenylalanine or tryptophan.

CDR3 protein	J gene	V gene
CASTPTGTGNYRYGYTF	TRBJ1-2	TRBV2
CASSLRTSGRLGAEETQYF	TRBJ2-5	TRBV7-7
CASSRDRENYGYTF	TRBJ1-2	TRBV5-4
CASSWDRADSPLHF	TRBJ1-6	TRBV5-1
CASSFLPGTNYGYTF	TRBJ1-2	TRBV27
CASSQERTSGGIETQYF	TRBJ2-5	TRBV4-2
CASSLTGPNEQYF	TRBJ2-7	TRBV28
CASSPKGGRSYNEQFF	TRBJ2-1	TRBV5-4
CATRRSFLNEQFF	TRBJ2-1	TRBV6-5
CASSLGQGSYNEQFF	TRBJ2-1	TRBV5-1
CATQKLDRGLWGYTF	TRBJ1-2	TRBV10-3
CASSYDQVRCEQYF	TRBJ2-7	TRBV6-6
CASKTGTYEQYF	TRBJ2-7	TRBV6-1
CASSLSGDTEAFF	TRBJ1-1	TRBV5-1
CASSLDRSTNTGELFF	TRBJ2-2	TRBV5-1
CTPDPGGPAVQPQHF	TRBJ1-5	TRBV6-6
CASSRGQAINEKLFF	TRBJ1-4	TRBV5-1
CASSKEETQYF	TRBJ2-5	TRBV5-1
CASSPNQGSSGNTIYF	TRBJ1-3	TRBV18
CASSLGGLADEQFF	TRBJ2-1	TRBV11-3
CASSRQTGLVAGELFF	TRBJ2-2	TRBV27
CASSPGQGIYGYTF	TRBJ1-2	TRBV5-6
CASSIGGQGRPGELFF	TRBJ2-2	TRBV19
CASSESGQGSYNEQFF	TRBJ2-1	TRBV6-4
CAGGAGANTGELFF	TRBJ2-2	TRBV5-5
CASSGGAGQGIYEQYF	TRBJ2-7	TRBV7-8
CASSGRRNGNTIYF	TRBJ1-3	TRBV2
CSAPQHRGAVF	TRBJ2-2	TRBV20-1
CASSFGGGATNYGYPF	TRBJ1-2	TRBV28
CASRSAYEQYF	TRBJ2-7	TRBV5-1
CASSSRAEQHSYGYTF	TRBJ1-2	TRBV7-2
CASTGRSGVNTEAFF	TRBJ1-1	TRBV2
CASSVGGATEAFF	TRBJ1-1	TRBV9
CATSRERNTQYF	TRBJ2-3	TRBV15
CASRGAGAASTF	TRBJ1-2	TRBV6-5
CASSLGLAGMTYEQYF	TRBJ2-7	TRBV5-1
CASSISTGVEKLFF	TRBJ1-4	TRBV19
CASSQEGTSGRDTQYF	TRBJ2-3	TRBV4-2
CATSRDKGTEKQYF	TRBJ2-5	TRBV15
CASSLTTEPRRGGLIYEQFF	TRBJ2-1	TRBV9